This TCR beta chain originates from a study of PD-L1 blockade in urothelial cancer. Here immunoSEQ multiplex PCR was the method, and the copy in TCRdb shows in-frame clones only, minus some. The table has roughly 25,000 clones, around 82% seen once. V gave up 1 base and J gave up 4 bases, with 17 bases separating them. The V gene's germline CDR1 is SGHDT and CDR2 YYEEEE. This CDR3 is built from 16 residues. Sequences were derived from PBMCs, sampled around atezolizumab (anti-PD-L1) treatment. The TCR sequence derives from a man aged 70 or older with urothelial cancer. The chain uses TRBV5-6 and TRBJ1-2; no reliable D call. The CDR3 region has the DNA TGTGCCAGCAGCTTGAGGGCGTCACCAGAGGGCTATGGCTACACCTTC. The encoded protein is CASSLRASPEGYGYTF.